The T cell receptor (beta chain) under discussion was sequenced for a study of blood T cell repertoires in COVID-19. Study context: The origin of the acute and convalescent COVID-19 samples was the United States, Italy and Spain. PBMCs, B-cell-depleted T cells, or T cells provided the cDNA or gDNA that made up the material.

This clone occurred a few times. In the original processing: Estimation of nucleated cell counts was performed using reference gene primer amplification. Profiled with immunoSEQ multiplex PCR; TCRdb holds only in-frame clones, not every one. V and J calls and clone size are given by that table; D and trimming were obtained from the DNA. The sample holds around 100,000 clones; more than 80% are singletons and the top ten take over 20%. Germline V gene lookup returns CDR1 LNHDA and CDR2 SQIVND (reference sequence). The CDR3 spans 12 residues. Between the trimmed V and J ends, which lost 2 bases and 6 bases, there was a span of 5 bases.

The rearrangement links TRBV19 to TRBJ1-5; D is possibly TRBD1 (5 bases). The sequence was obtained from a man aged 55-75 years with acute or convalescent COVID-19. The sequenced material came from peripheral blood. The CDR3 protein is CASSIRGQPQHF. The CDR3 bases are TGTGCCAGTAGTATAAGGGGTCAGCCCCAGCATTTT.